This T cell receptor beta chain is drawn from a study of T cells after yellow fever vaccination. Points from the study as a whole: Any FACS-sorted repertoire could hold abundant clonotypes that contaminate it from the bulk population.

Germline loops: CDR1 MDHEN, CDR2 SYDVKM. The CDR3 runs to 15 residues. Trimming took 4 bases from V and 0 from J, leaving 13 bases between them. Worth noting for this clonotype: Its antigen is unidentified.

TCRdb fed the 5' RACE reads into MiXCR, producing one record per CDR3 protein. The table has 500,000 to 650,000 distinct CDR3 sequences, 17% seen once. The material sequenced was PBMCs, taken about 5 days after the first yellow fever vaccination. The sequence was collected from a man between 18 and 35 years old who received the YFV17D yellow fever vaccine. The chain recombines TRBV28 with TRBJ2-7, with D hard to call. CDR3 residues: CASSSRYSPSYEQYV. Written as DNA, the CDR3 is TGTGCCAGCAGTTCCAGGTACAGCCCCTCCTACGAGCAGTACGTC.